The table lists the clone carrying this TCR beta chain with many counts. CD8+CD57+ cell expansion had been shown by flow cytometry in patients chosen for sequencing. In all patients, the disease was severe acquired aplastic anemia. At the time of blood sampling, patients had not yet received any therapy. The germline V gene encodes CDR1 SGHRS and CDR2 YFSETQ. CDR3 length: 14 residues. Trimming shortened V by 3 bases and J by 1 base, and 10 bases separated the two germline ends. The data stem from a study of CD8+CD57+ T cells in acquired aplastic anemia. Study-wide context: Sorted CD4+ and CD8+ cells gave an average of around 3 ug of DNA.

It was genomic DNA that served as the template for profiling TCR beta VDJ and CDR3. A single record per CDR3 protein comes from TCRdb applying MiXCR to the reads. The table lists roughly 250,000 distinct CDR3 sequences, around half of them singletons. This chain links TRBV5-1 with TRBJ1-1; possible D gene TRBD1, 5 bases. The clonotype originates from a human donor with aplastic anemia. Material for sequencing was sorted CD4+, CD8+, or CD8+CD57+ T cells (not recorded which) from PBMCs. CDR3 residues: CASSSLGGNTEAFF. CDR3 DNA sequence: TGCGCCAGCAGCTCCCTGGGGGGGAACACTGAAGCTTTCTTT. The full variable domain, rest sourced from reference TRBV5-1 and TRBJ1-1, is KAGVTQTPRYLIKTRGQQVTLSCSPISGHRSVSWYQQTPGQGLQFLFEYFSETQRNKGNFPGRFSGRQFSNSRSEMNVSTLELGDSALYLCASSSLGGNTEAFFGQGTRLTVV.